This T cell receptor beta chain came from a study of CD4 T cells in relation to SARS-CoV-2 and coronaviruses. Study context: The restricting HLA molecule for shared crossreactive spike epitopes was mapped. General study findings and limits: Each donor contributed either pre-pandemic or post-infection samples, not both.

As regards this clone: Its matching antigen is unknown.

Naive and memory CD4+ T cell DNA was deep-sequenced without culture. The method was immunoSEQ multiplex PCR; TCRdb's version includes in-frame clones alone and lacks a portion of them. The repertoire includes about 56,000 clones, 92% of them detected once, and around 0.41% sits in the top ten. Germline V gene data show CDR1 as MNHNY and CDR2 as SVGAGI (reference sequence). The CDR3 loop spans 14 amino acids. V trimming: 5 bases; J trimming: 6 bases; junction bases outside the gene matches: 5. The receptor was isolated from an adult with COVID-19. The genes are TRBV6-6 and TRBJ2-1; TRBD2 matches at 9 bases. The sequenced sample consisted of naive CD4+ T cells from PBMCs. Indicated subset: naive CD4+ T cells isolated by negative enrichment. CDR3 nucleotide sequence: TGTGCCAGCAGTGCCGGGACTAGCCTCAATGAGCAGTTCTTC. Translating gives CASSAGTSLNEQFF.